Presented here are 13 T cell receptor beta chains from one specimen sequenced in a study of Tregs in tolerant kidney transplant recipients. Produced via immunoSEQ multiplex PCR; TCRdb's table is partial and in-frame only. The sample includes around 78,000 clones, approximately 90% of them seen just once. The sample was Tregs from blood, taken before the transplant. The receptors stem from a human donor who received a combined kidney and bone marrow transplant.

V and J are TRBV20-1 and TRBJ2-1, with D unclear. The CDR3 has 11 amino acids. Germline CDR1 DFQATT, CDR2 SNEGSKA (reference sequence). The V end lost 2 bases, the J end lost 5 bases, and 4 bases lay between the germline ends. CDR3 sequence: CSARLDNEQFF. CDR3 sequence (DNA): TGCAGTGCTAGACTCGACAATGAGCAGTTCTTC.

CDR3 bases: TGTGCCAGCAGTGAAATGGTCGGGAAGGTGTTCTTT. It is translated as CASSEMVGKVFF. The chain has TRBV6-1 and TRBJ1-1; no clear D gene. Per the germline V gene, CDR1 is MNHNS and CDR2 is SASEGT. V was pared by 2 bases and J by 14 bases, with 15 bases between. This CDR3 has 12 amino acids.

The J gene is TRBJ1-1, the V gene TRBV21-1; the table's D call TRBD1 went unverified against the DNA. TRBV21-1 has pseudogene status. This CDR3 has 14 residues. The CDR3 loop reads CASSYSGIETEAFF. CDR3 in DNA: TGTGCCAGCAGTTACTCAGGGATTGAAACTGAAGCTTTCTTT.

The chain joins TRBV7-2 to TRBJ2-3; D possibly corresponds to TRBD2 (6 bases). Germline values: CDR1 SGHTA, CDR2 FQGNSA. The CDR3 is made up of 15 amino acids. V dropped 6 bases and J dropped 2 bases, with 15 bases sitting between them. CDR3 amino acids: CASRWYGSNTDTQYF. In nucleotides, the CDR3 is TGTGCCAGCAGGTGGTACGGGAGTAACACAGATACGCAGTATTTT.

This chain links TRBV28 with TRBJ2-7; D gene unclear. Trimming took 10 bases from V and 4 from J, leaving 23 bases between them. Germline CDR1 is MDHEN and CDR2 is SYDVKM. The CDR3 covers 15 residues. The CDR3 protein is CATRKRTDRIYEQYF. The CDR3 DNA reads as TGTGCCACCAGGAAACGGACGGACCGAATTTACGAGCAGTACTTC. Combining the CDR3 with reference TRBV28 and TRBJ2-7 gives the whole variable domain DVKVTQSSRYLVKRTGEKVFLECVQDMDHENMFWYRQDPGLGLRLIYFSYDVKMKEKGDIPEGYSVSREKKERFSLILESASTNQTSMYLCATRKRTDRIYEQYFGPGTRLTVT.

The chain recombines TRBV7-2 with TRBJ2-2, with D possibly matching TRBD2 (5 bases). Deletions cut 2 bases from V and 4 bases from J, with 5 bases between. In germline, CDR1 is SGHTA, CDR2 FQGNSA. CDR3 size: 13 residues. Here the CDR3 DNA reads TGTGCCAGCAGCTTACGGGGCACCGGGGAGCTGTTTTTT. Its protein is CASSLRGTGELFF.

This chain connects TRBV7-7 to TRBJ2-7; perhaps TRBD2 as D (6 bases). The CDR3 is made up of 13 amino acids. Trimming removed 5 bases at V and 5 bases at J, with 13 bases between. Germline CDR1 reads SSHAT; CDR2 reads FNYEAQ (reference sequence). In DNA, the CDR3 is TGTGCCAGCAGCCCACTCCGGGGGAACGAGCAGTACTTC. Amino acid sequence: CASSPLRGNEQYF.

The chain joins TRBV5-1 to TRBJ2-1; 11 positions agree with TRBD1. The CDR3 consists of 15 residues. Germline loops: CDR1 SGHRS, CDR2 YFSETQ. With V trimmed by 6 bases and J by 4 bases, 6 bases remained unmatched. The CDR3 nucleotides read TGCGCCAGCACCCAAGGACAGGGGGCTTACAATGAGCAGTTCTTC. Protein: CASTQGQGAYNEQFF. The whole variable domain, remainder taken from reference TRBV5-1 and TRBJ2-1, is KAGVTQTPRYLIKTRGQQVTLSCSPISGHRSVSWYQQTPGQGLQFLFEYFSETQRNKGNFPGRFSGRQFSNSRSEMNVSTLELGDSALYLCASTQGQGAYNEQFFGPGTRLTVL.

The chain recombines TRBV28 with TRBJ1-1; no definite D call. Trimming removed 5 bases at V and 7 bases at J, with 11 bases between. Germline V lookup: CDR1 MDHEN, CDR2 SYDVKM. The CDR3 totals 12 residues. This chain's CDR3 is CASSVIRGEAFF. CDR3 DNA: TGTGCCAGCAGTGTGATCCGGGGTGAAGCTTTCTTT.

Worth noting for this clone: Other DNA sequences in the sample encode the same CDR3. This chain joins TRBV27 and TRBJ2-2, with a weak D call TRBD2 (6 bases). The CDR3 covers 13 residues. V was clipped by 3 bases and J by 4 bases, with 6 bases between them. The germline V gene encodes CDR1 MNHEY and CDR2 SMNVEV (reference sequence). The DNA for the CDR3 is TGTGCCAGCAGTTTGGAGGGCACCGGGGAGCTGTTTTTT. Its protein is CASSLEGTGELFF.

The V and J genes are TRBV7-9 and TRBJ1-4; TRBD1 is a possible D gene (6 bases). CDR1 is SEHNR and CDR2 is FQNEAQ in the germline V gene (reference sequence). The CDR3 loop spans 13 amino acids. V gave up 7 bases and J gave up 4 bases, with 10 bases separating them. The DNA for the CDR3 is TGTGCCAGCACCCAGGGGTTTAATGAAAAACTGTTTTTT. Its translation: CASTQGFNEKLFF.

This clone was counted a single time. The chain carries TRBV30 and TRBJ2-3, with 10 nucleotides matching TRBD2. This CDR3 is 17 amino acids long. Germline-derived CDR1 and CDR2 are GTSNPN and SVGIG (reference sequence). Trimming took 3 bases from V and 1 from J; bases not matched to a gene: 10. CDR3 amino acids: CAWSAFLLAGRTDTQYF. The CDR3 region has the DNA TGTGCCTGGAGCGCATTCCTACTAGCGGGACGCACAGATACGCAGTATTTT.

V and J are TRBV28 and TRBJ2-7; D not resolved. Between the trimmed V and J ends, which lost 3 bases and 6 bases, there was a span of 18 bases. Germline CDR1 reads MDHEN; CDR2 reads SYDVKM. The CDR3 runs to 15 residues. The CDR3, as DNA: TGTGCCAGCAGTTTTAGTACCCTCGGAAAAGGCGAGCAGTACTTC. This sequence encodes CASSFSTLGKGEQYF.